Following are 30 T cell receptor beta chains from one sample sequenced in a study of T-cell memory formation after mild COVID-19. TCRdb called the 5' RACE reads again in MiXCR, with one record for every CDR3 protein. Of roughly 130,000 distinct CDR3 sequences listed, less than 6.5% are singletons. The sequencing sample was made of PBMCs or a T cell subset sorted from them (not recorded which). All receptors come from an adult woman who had mild COVID-19 (a few samples of this study predate the infection). Cell type and time point are not known.

The CDR3 spells CATSDSRDHLRNEQFF. The CDR3 region has the DNA TGTGCCACCAGTGATTCTAGGGACCATCTTCGGAATGAGCAGTTCTTC. V is TRBV24-1 and J is TRBJ2-1; tentatively, D is TRBD1 or TRBD2 (5 bases each). Trimming took 2 bases from V and 7 from J, leaving 17 bases between them. The CDR3 is 16 residues long. Looked up from germline, CDR1 is KGHDR and CDR2 is SFDVKD.

This clonotype has only a few counts. The rearrangement uses TRBV5-1 and TRBJ2-7, with 13 bases matching TRBD2. V lost 7 bases, J lost 6 bases, and 10 bases stayed unmatched. The CDR3 runs 15 residues. Germline CDR1 is SGHRS and CDR2 is YFSETQ. This chain's CDR3 is CASSLGTSGNREQYF. In DNA, the CDR3 is TGCGCCAGCTCCCTCGGGACTAGCGGGAATCGCGAGCAGTACTTC.

This clonotype appeared many times. The chain combines TRBV12-3 or TRBV12-4 with TRBJ2-2; 10 nucleotides match TRBD2. CDR3 size: 17 residues. Losses at the gene ends were 1 base for V and 5 bases for J; bases not matched to a gene: 7. For the CDR3, the DNA is TGTGCCAGCAGTTTAGGCCTAGCGGGAGTGGAGACCGGGGAGCTGTTTTTT. Amino acids: CASSLGLAGVETGELFF.

This chain joins TRBV9 and TRBJ2-6; tentative D call: TRBD1 (5 bases). The V gene lost 10 bases and the J gene lost 3 bases, with 20 bases spanning the gap. This CDR3 has 16 amino acids. In germline, CDR1 is SGDLS, CDR2 YYNGEE. CDR3 nucleotides: TGTGCCTCCTCTGGAAGGGGTTCTGGTGGGGCCAACGTCCTGACTTTC. Protein: CASSGRGSGGANVLTF.

The sample holds a few counts of this clonotype. DNA of the CDR3: TGTGCCAGCAGCGTACTTTCCTTTGGACGGAACACCGGGGAGCTGTTTTTT. Translating gives CASSVLSFGRNTGELFF. The chain has TRBV9 and TRBJ2-2; D is unclear. This CDR3 comprises 17 residues. Germline lookup yields CDR1 SGDLS and CDR2 YYNGEE. Trimming pared 1 base from V and 1 base from J, leaving 14 bases between.

The CDR3 bases are TGTGCCAGCAGCTGCAAGGGACGGGACCTGGGGGAGCAGTACTTC. This translates into CASSCKGRDLGEQYF. This sequence joins TRBV21-1 and TRBJ2-7; the D call of TRBD1 is as the table states it, not checked on the DNA. TRBV21-1 is annotated as a pseudogene. This CDR3 contains 15 residues.

This clonotype was counted at least ten times. The chain links TRBV24-1 to TRBJ2-6, with D perhaps matching TRBD2 (6 bases). Between the trimmed V and J ends, which lost 3 bases and 4 bases, there was a span of 12 bases. CDR3 length: 16 amino acids. The germline gives CDR1 KGHDR, CDR2 SFDVKD. The CDR3 loop is CATSDTGVGGANVLTF. Here the CDR3 DNA reads TGTGCCACCAGTGATACGGGAGTCGGGGGGGCCAACGTCCTGACTTTC.

V gene TRBV5-5 combines with J gene TRBJ2-3; D uncertain. This CDR3 contains 13 residues. Trimming stripped 2 bases from V and 6 bases from J, with 10 bases between. The germline V gene encodes CDR1 SGHKS and CDR2 YYEKEE (reference sequence). The CDR3 region has the DNA TGTGCCAGCAGCTTTACAGAATACGATACGCAGTATTTT. Encoded protein: CASSFTEYDTQYF. Combining the CDR3 with reference TRBV5-5 and TRBJ2-3 gives the whole variable domain DAGVTQSPTHLIKTRGQQVTLRCSPISGHKSVSWYQQVLGQGPQFIFQYYEKEERGRGNFPDRFSARQFPNYSSELNVNALLLGDSALYLCASSFTEYDTQYFGPGTRLTVL.

This chain joins TRBV10-3 and TRBJ2-5; TRBD2 is a possible D gene (6 bases). The CDR3 consists of 13 residues. Trimming shortened V by 6 bases and J by 2 bases, and 10 bases separated the two germline ends. Per the germline V gene, CDR1 is ENHRY and CDR2 is SYGVKD. The CDR3 loop is CAIRSGEQETQYF. The CDR3 DNA reads as TGTGCCATCAGGTCGGGGGAGCAAGAGACCCAGTACTTC.

This clonotype was recorded at least ten times. A junction end diverges from the germline sequence, so it may reflect a read error. The chain joins TRBV7-7 to TRBJ2-1, with 10 bases identical to TRBD2. The CDR3 loop spans 17 amino acids. Germline V gene sequence: CDR1 SSHAT, CDR2 FNYEAQ (reference sequence). The CDR3 DNA reads TGTGCTAGCAGCTCCGGTTTAGCGGGAGGAGCCTACAATGAGCAGTTCTTC. It specifies CASSSGLAGGAYNEQFF.

V and J are TRBV7-2 and TRBJ1-5; weak D call: TRBD1 (5 bases). Germline CDR1 SGHTA, CDR2 FQGNSA. The V and J ends lost 3 bases and 8 bases respectively, with 14 bases between them. CDR3 length equals 14 residues. CDR3: CASSFEPGLKPQHF. The CDR3 nucleotides are TGTGCCAGCAGCTTCGAGCCAGGGTTGAAGCCCCAGCATTTT.

This clonotype was detected ten times or more. This chain connects TRBV5-1 to TRBJ2-5, with 11 bases fitting TRBD2. With V trimmed by 1 base and J by 4 bases, 6 bases remained unmatched. This CDR3 is 16 amino acids long. Germline V CDR1 and CDR2: SGHRS, YFSETQ. In DNA, the CDR3 is TGCGCCAGCAGCTTGACTCTAGCGGGAGGCTCAGAGACCCAGTACTTC. Its protein is CASSLTLAGGSETQYF.

This clonotype has ten or more counts. The V call is TRBV4-2, the J call TRBJ2-7; D is ambiguous. Trimming stripped 0 bases from V and 4 bases from J, with 16 bases between. The CDR3 has 16 residues. Germline V gene lookup returns CDR1 LGHNA and CDR2 YNFKEQ. CDR3 DNA: TGTGCCAGCAGCCAAGAAGTCGGTTCCGGGCGATACGAGCAGTACTTC. This encodes CASSQEVGSGRYEQYF.

The genes are TRBV5-5 and TRBJ1-2, with D hard to call. Germline CDR1 and CDR2: SGHKS and YYEKEE (reference sequence). V was shortened by 0 bases and J by 8 bases, with 8 bases between the two germline ends. The CDR3 has 12 amino acids. CDR3: CASSLGVEGYTF. The CDR3 DNA reads TGTGCCAGCAGCTTGGGAGTGGAAGGCTACACCTTC.

This chain uses TRBV4-1 with TRBJ1-1, with a tentative D call TRBD1 (6 bases). Germline V gives CDR1 MGHRA, CDR2 YSYEKL. The CDR3 spans 14 residues. Between the trimmed V and J ends, which lost 1 base and 7 bases, there was a span of 13 bases. The CDR3 nucleotides read TGCGCCAGCAGCCAAGCCAAGATCAGGGGTGAAGCTTTCTTT. Translating gives CASSQAKIRGEAFF.

The sample holds many counts of this clonotype. This rearrangement joins TRBV20-1 to TRBJ2-3, with a possible D match to TRBD2 (5 bases). The CDR3 sequence is 11 residues long. Looked up from germline, CDR1 is DFQATT and CDR2 is SNEGSKA (reference sequence). V dropped 3 bases and J dropped 9 bases, with 10 bases sitting between them. This CDR3 is CSARRTQTQYF. CDR3 coding DNA: TGCAGTGCTAGGCGGACTCAAACGCAGTATTTT.

The chain recombines TRBV29-1 with TRBJ1-2, with D maybe TRBD1 (6 bases). Per germline, CDR1 SQVTM and CDR2 ANQGSEA. The CDR3 contains 12 residues. Between the trimmed V and J ends, which lost 3 bases and 4 bases, there was a span of 9 bases. The CDR3 here is CSVDGGVYGYTF. The CDR3 nucleotides are TGCAGCGTTGATGGGGGCGTCTATGGCTACACCTTC. Complete variable domain (other parts from reference TRBV29-1 and TRBJ1-2): SAVISQKPSRDICQRGTSLTIQCQVDSQVTMMFWYRQQPGQSLTLIATANQGSEATYESGFVIDKFPISRPNLTFSTLTVSNMSPEDSSIYLCSVDGGVYGYTFGSGTRLTVV.

This chain links TRBV20-1 with TRBJ1-3, with 8 bases fitting TRBD1. This CDR3 region has 13 residues. The V and J ends lost 5 bases and 4 bases, in that order; junction bases with no gene match: 4. Germline V lookup: CDR1 DFQATT, CDR2 SNEGSKA (reference sequence). This chain's CDR3 is CSAARQGGNTIYF. CDR3 in DNA: TGCAGTGCTGCCCGACAGGGGGGAAACACCATATATTTT.

This clonotype was seen a few times. This chain links TRBV6-1 with TRBJ2-1, with TRBD2 matching 9 bases. Germline CDR1 MNHNS, CDR2 SASEGT. Losses at the gene ends were 6 bases for V and 7 bases for J; bases not matched to a gene: 7. This CDR3 is built from 14 residues. The CDR3: CASRWREGQNEQFF. DNA of the CDR3: TGTGCCAGCAGGTGGCGGGAGGGCCAAAATGAGCAGTTCTTC.

This clonotype was seen ten or more times. The chain employs TRBV7-9 and TRBJ2-2; D not resolved. The length of the CDR3 is 12 residues. V was trimmed by 4 bases and J by 7 bases, leaving 7 bases between them. CDR1 and CDR2 from the germline V gene are SEHNR and FQNEAQ (reference sequence). The CDR3 is CASSYPLGELFF. In DNA, the CDR3 is TGTGCCAGCAGCTATCCGCTCGGGGAGCTGTTTTTT.

The chain couples TRBV20-1 to TRBJ2-3; 9 bases are a match to TRBD2. This CDR3 has 16 residues. CDR1 DFQATT and CDR2 SNEGSKA come from the germline V gene (reference sequence). V lost 1 base to trimming and J lost 5 bases; unmatched junction nucleotides: 10. The CDR3 reads CSARASSGGRVDTQYF. CDR3 DNA: TGCAGTGCTAGAGCAAGTTCTGGCGGGAGGGTAGATACGCAGTATTTT.

The rearrangement links TRBV6-1 to TRBJ2-5; 11 bases are shared with TRBD2. V was clipped by 0 bases and J by 4 bases; unmatched bases: 1. The CDR3 is made up of 15 amino acids. Germline V CDR1 and CDR2: MNHNS, SASEGT. The CDR3 loop reads CASSEALAGVETQYF. CDR3 DNA: TGTGCCAGCAGTGAAGCACTAGCGGGGGTAGAGACCCAGTACTTC.

This clonotype has ten or more counts. The chain uses TRBV5-1 and TRBJ2-5; 8 bases line up with TRBD1. Germline trimming cut 2 bases from V and 4 bases from J; bases unmatched to any gene: 4. This CDR3 is built from 14 residues. Germline CDR1 reads SGHRS; CDR2 reads YFSETQ. The CDR3 sequence: CASSFSTGAETQYF. CDR3 bases: TGCGCCAGCAGCTTCTCGACAGGGGCAGAGACCCAGTACTTC.

This chain joins TRBV10-3 and TRBJ2-1; TRBD1 aligns across 12 bases. CDR3 size: 16 residues. V was pared by 0 bases and J by 8 bases, with 5 bases of the junction left unmatched. CDR1 and CDR2 (germline): ENHRY, SYGVKD. The CDR3: CAISESPGQGAYEQFF. CDR3 sequence (DNA): TGTGCCATCAGTGAGTCTCCGGGACAGGGGGCGTATGAGCAGTTCTTC.

This clonotype was recorded a few times. This rearrangement joins TRBV11-2 to TRBJ2-3, with a tentative D call TRBD2 (6 bases). V lost 8 bases and J lost 1, with 16 bases in between. Germline values: CDR1 SGHAT, CDR2 FQNNGV. The CDR3 totals 15 residues. CDR3 in DNA: TGTGCCAGCGCCTTTGACTCGGGAGGCACAGATACGCAGTATTTT. It yields the protein CASAFDSGGTDTQYF.

This clonotype was seen ten or more times. The chain is built from TRBV7-3 and TRBJ2-2; D gene unclear. Germline CDR1 is SGHTA and CDR2 is FQGTGA. Trimming removed 5 bases at V and 2 bases at J, with 15 bases between. CDR3 length: 16 residues. The CDR3 sequence: CASSPLPRVNTGELFF. The CDR3 bases are TGTGCCAGCAGCCCCCTCCCACGGGTCAACACCGGGGAGCTGTTTTTT.

This clonotype was detected ten times or more. The chain has TRBV20-1 and TRBJ2-5; TRBD2 aligns across 14 bases. Germline assignment: CDR1 DFQATT and CDR2 SNEGSKA (reference sequence). This CDR3 contains 15 residues. V was clipped by 1 base and J by 7 bases; unmatched bases: 5. CDR3: CSARVGTSGSGTQYF. The CDR3 DNA follows: TGCAGTGCTAGAGTTGGGACTAGCGGGAGCGGGACCCAGTACTTC.

This clonotype was counted a few times. The CDR3 DNA is TGTGCCAGCAGTCCCCTCAGGGGCACTGAAGCTTTCTTT. This sequence encodes CASSPLRGTEAFF. The genes are TRBV7-8 and TRBJ1-1; D perhaps matches TRBD1 (6 bases). The germline V gene encodes CDR1 SGHVS and CDR2 FQNEAQ. The CDR3 has 13 residues. V was clipped by 6 bases and J by 4 bases, with 12 bases between them.

This clonotype was seen a few times. A much larger clone differs from this one at a single base, so this may be a read error. V is TRBV11-3 and J is TRBJ2-2, with unresolved D. CDR1 SGHNT and CDR2 YENEEA come from the germline V gene. The CDR3 covers 13 residues. Trimming cost V 4 bases and J 0 bases, with 3 bases left between them. CDR3 sequence reads: CASSSTNTGELFF. The CDR3, as DNA: TGTGCCAGCAGCTCTACGAACACCGGGGAGCTGTTTTTT.

This clonotype turned up a few times. The V gene is TRBV4-3, the J gene TRBJ1-6; 7 bases are shared with TRBD1. This CDR3 contains 15 residues. V dropped 4 bases and J dropped 3; count of bases not matched to a gene: 3. Germline assignment: CDR1 LGHNA and CDR2 YSLEER. The DNA of the CDR3 is TGCGCCAGCAGCCTTGACAGGGACTATAATTCACCCCTCCACTTT. This encodes CASSLDRDYNSPLHF.